This T cell receptor (beta chain) comes out of a study of somatic mutations in cytotoxic T cells in rheumatoid arthritis. Study findings and constraints: Exceedance of 20% of CD8+ cells by the largest CD8+ clone occurred in about an eighth of the 65 patients. For CD8+ T-cell clonality, rheumatoid arthritis patients and age-matched healthy controls did not differ significantly.

Some clones are missing from TCRdb's copy, which holds only in-frame ones; the method was immunoSEQ multiplex PCR. The sample contains 15,000 to 20,000 clones, under 80% of which appear only once. Purity of the CD4+ and CD8+ cells, isolated by positive magnetic bead selection, was checked by flow cytometry. Worth noting for this clone: Its cognate antigen is unknown.

CDR1 and CDR2 (germline): LGHNT, FRNRAP. Trimming cost V 3 bases and J 4 bases, with 10 bases left between them. CDR3 length equals 14 residues. Material: CD8+ T cells sorted from blood. This chain connects TRBV12-5 to TRBJ2-1; D might be TRBD1 (6 bases). This receptor was obtained from a man aged 55-75 years in good health. This chain's CDR3 is CASGFGGSYNEQFF. Written as DNA, the CDR3 is TGTGCTAGTGGTTTTGGGGGCTCATACAATGAGCAGTTCTTC.